This section outlines one T cell receptor (beta chain) sequence together with its context. The antigen it recognizes is unknown. No base quality information exists; no much larger clone differs at one position. Clipping removes 0 bases from V and 2 bases from J, with 4 as the unmatched junction base count. Reading from cysteine to phenylalanine, the CDR3 counts 16 amino acids. Only the CDR3 part of the read is kept: 48 bases, read in frame from the first base. The CDR1 and CDR2 encoded by the germline V gene are SGDLS and YYNGEE. This sample stems from a study of cytomegalovirus exposure and HLA in healthy donors (dated by TCRdb to 2016 to 2017). For the study in its entirety: An earlier analysis of several hundred of the donors reported about 290 Gb of sequence data and 117 million unique TCR beta sequences from 150 million to 200 million T cells. An early release that covered more than 550 HLA-typed donors contained around 300 gigabases of sequencing data and about 84 million unique TCR sequences. Of the approximately 400 genotyped donors, 65% to 90% were placed in the genetic ancestry cluster associated with self-reported Caucasian donors. The aim of the study was to test whether cataloging public T cell receptors could identify signatures of past pathogen exposure. Using immunosequencing, the study profiled T cell repertoires from 666 subjects and related those repertoires to cytomegalovirus serostatus. Along with the approximately 650-subject first cohort, a separate validation cohort of some 130 different subjects was used. High-throughput TCR immunosequencing, statistical association of individual TCRs with disease status, and machine learning were combined to predict cytomegalovirus infection status. To study patterns of TCR occurrence, a later analysis re-analyzed previously published TCR beta repertoires from more than 550 donors and added high-resolution HLA genotyping. Rather than using new phenotypic data, the later analysis identified candidate immune exposures from TCR beta sequences and from how often those sequences occurred across donors. In an earlier analysis of 500 to 650 of the donors, high-throughput TCR beta sequencing was used to judge whether each TCR beta V gene segment behaved as functional or pseudogenic. Donor age, sex, ethnicity and CMV serostatus were compiled together with the repertoire data. Genome-wide SNP genotypes for about 65% of the 666 donors were used in a later genetic analysis, which treated that subset as a discovery cohort. Every discovery cohort repertoire had been produced on one sequencing platform. Both class I and class II loci were covered by HLA typing, at four-digit resolution. Typing coverage varied by locus: about 629-640 donors for A, B, C, DRB1 and DQB1; more than 500 for DQA1; more than 600 for DPA1; approximately 450 for DPB1. About five DR-DQ haplotypes were treated as single units for association and clustering because of strong linkage in the cohort. Among some 400 genotyped donors of the cohort, an average of roughly 230,000 unique TCR beta nucleotide sequences was sequenced per donor, of which approximately 18% were non-productive. General conclusions and limits of the study: Some IMGT-functional V segments, including TRBV6-2 and TRBV6-3, could not be distinguished by the 87-base-pair reads and were therefore excluded. In an earlier analysis of several hundred of the donors, most TCR beta V segments were observed in productive rearrangements about 87% or about 30% of the time, broadly matching IMGT annotations. According to a later analysis, most CMV-associated TCR beta chains appeared to be HLA-restricted, and the HLA associations seemed to be driven largely by CMV exposure. A group of highly shared sequence variants was considered likely to be a technical artifact of the sequencing pipeline. The authors suggested that the approach could potentially be generalized to other disease states and immunological phenotypes. Approximately 18 rarely observed V segments, including chromosome 9 orphons, were excluded from the earlier analysis of several hundred of the donors because counts were too low. Only TCR beta chains were sequenced in this cohort, and the absence of alpha or paired-chain data limited detectable features. HLA typing was unavailable for some donors at each locus, so association tests used only the typed subset. Several of the top co-occurrence clusters appeared to be linked to parvovirus B19, influenza, CMV and Epstein-Barr virus, according to a later analysis. Strong co-occurrence of HLA alleles, especially DR and DQ, made assigning TCR associations to individual alleles difficult. Immune exposure information for the cohort was limited to CMV serostatus. The presence/absence analyses assumed that sequencing depth was roughly uniform across donors, and that assumption may not be true. Linkage disequilibrium might explain the correlated functional status among segregating V segments, but an unknown experimental factor could not be ruled out. A total of 164 TCR beta chains were listed by the study as associated with cytomegalovirus. Compared with the roughly 720-donor mean, donors in an Asian-associated ancestry cluster had fewer N-insertions in productive TCRs, according to a later genetic analysis. V-gene and J-gene trimming of TCR beta chains was associated with a missense DCLRE1C variant in a later genetic analysis, and the association was replicated in an independent cohort. The classifier was reported to diagnose cytomegalovirus status with high specificity and sensitivity in both the original and validation cohorts. Three of the identified cytomegalovirus-associated TCR beta chains were confirmed in vitro to be specific for cytomegalovirus antigens. A further reported finding was that TCR beta sequences accurately predicted the HLA-A and HLA-B alleles for most subjects in the first cohort. A later analysis found that HLA-associated TCR beta chains were more clonally expanded and had lower generation probabilities than equally common non-associated chains. Most TCR sequences were observed very rarely across donors, whereas some public TCRs were present in many individuals. In a later analysis, TCR association rates were found to vary across HLA loci, with the most associated TCRs seen for DRB1 alleles and the fewest for HLA-C alleles. Specific HLA alleles were associated with 15,000 to 20,000 TCR beta sequences at a false discovery rate of 0.05 in a later analysis.

The cohort was made up of about 670 healthy bone marrow donors. All cohort members were sampled while nominally healthy, although unrecorded immune exposures were likely present. The donor tested CMV seropositive, placing the donor among the 289 seropositive members of the cohort. Every donor gave a peripheral blood sample, and the peripheral blood mononuclear cells from that sample were used for TCR beta sequencing. Genomic DNA extraction from the blood cell samples was performed with the Qiagen DNeasy Blood Extraction Kit. The library came from the immunoSEQ multiplex PCR assay. For the multiplex PCR, a mixture combining 60 forward primers for TCR Vbeta segments and 13 reverse primers for TCR Jbeta segments was used. The CDR3 region of rearranged TCR beta genes was amplified from genomic DNA with a multiplex PCR assay. The amplified TCR beta libraries were sequenced on the Illumina HiSeq System as 87-base-pair reads. The authors' analysis ran thus. A later analysis tallied approximately 87 million unique TCR beta chains across the 666 repertoires, and some 10 million of those chains were shared by two or more donors. A nearest-neighbor algorithm error-corrected the raw reads and collapsed the reads into unique sequences, merging closely related sequences to remove PCR and sequencing errors. CDR3 sequences were aligned to IMGT reference sequences to assign V, D and J gene segments. For a sequence to be retained, a match of at least six nucleotides was required to both a V gene segment and a J gene segment. Rearrangements were called productive when the CDR3 lacked stop codons and stayed in frame with V and J; all others were non-productive. CDR3 was defined by IMGT convention, running from the second conserved V-encoded cysteine to the conserved J-encoded phenylalanine. Sequences without an unambiguous match to a single V gene segment were excluded from the earlier analysis of approximately 560 of the donors. In an earlier analysis of approximately 610 of the donors, V segments were called functional above 56.7% productive rearrangements and were called segregating when the between-donor standard deviation exceeded 5%. To diagnose cytomegalovirus status from the catalog of TCR beta chain sequences, a statistical classification framework was built. In a later analysis, TCR nucleotide sequences were compared against IMGT/GENE-DB human TR gene sequences so that V and J genes could be assigned. Using the TCRdist pipeline, a later analysis assigned CDR3 sequences along with most-parsimonious VDJ recombination scenarios. In a later analysis, each TCR beta chain was defined by its CDR3 amino acid sequence together with its V-gene family, and reads without a unique V-gene family were excluded. In a later analysis, fewer than 650 highly shared, low-generation-probability nucleotide sequences were removed to address suspected cross-contamination and a sequencing artifact. In a later analysis, a clonal expansion index was calculated for each public chain from normalized within-repertoire ranks of inferred template counts. Generation probabilities in a later analysis came from a VDJ recombination model fitted to out-of-frame rearrangements, and those results were checked against IGoR. In a later analysis, TCR-TCR, TCR-HLA and TCR-CMV co-occurrence was scored with hypergeometric tests, and a repertoire-size bias correction was applied to TCR pairs. In a later analysis, false discovery rates were estimated by permuting HLA or CMV assignments 20 times. In a later analysis, co-occurring TCRs were grouped using DBSCAN, with TCRdist sequence similarity added in when clustering inside HLA-allele-positive subsets. Repertoires with fewer than 30,000 or more than 120,000 public chains, plus five repertoires with anomalous nucleotide sharing, were excluded from co-occurrence clustering. TCRdb carries this immuneACCESS record with in-frame sequences only. Its versions omit some clonotypes, under half of them owing to an unresolved V gene in the studies checked, with the rest unexplained. V, J and clone size reflect that table, while D and trimming were determined from the DNA. Within this sample are some 150,000 clones, with around 82% of them counted one time only. The ten top clones hold 6.5% to 7.5% of the sample.

This sequence was found in a woman aged 45-65 years in good health and CMV-seropositive. The chain couples TRBV9 to TRBJ2-3, with 9 bases matching TRBD2. The specimen sequenced was PBMCs. The DNA sequence is given as TGTGCCAGCAGCGTAGGGCTAGCGGGGACCACAGATACGCAGTATTTT. Protein translation: CASSVGLAGTTDTQYF.